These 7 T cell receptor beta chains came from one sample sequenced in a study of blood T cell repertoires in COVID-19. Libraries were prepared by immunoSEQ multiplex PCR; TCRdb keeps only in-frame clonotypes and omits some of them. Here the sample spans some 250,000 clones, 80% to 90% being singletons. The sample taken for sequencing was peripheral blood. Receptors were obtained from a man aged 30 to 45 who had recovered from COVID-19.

The CDR3 here is CASSPGLASTDTQYF. The CDR3 bases are TGTGCCAGCAGCCCAGGACTGGCTAGCACAGATACGCAGTATTTT. This sequence joins TRBV7-6 and TRBJ2-3; possible D gene TRBD2, 5 bases. Deletions cut 5 bases from V and 0 bases from J, with 12 bases between. Looked up from germline, CDR1 is SGHVS and CDR2 is FNYEAQ. This CDR3 has 15 amino acids.

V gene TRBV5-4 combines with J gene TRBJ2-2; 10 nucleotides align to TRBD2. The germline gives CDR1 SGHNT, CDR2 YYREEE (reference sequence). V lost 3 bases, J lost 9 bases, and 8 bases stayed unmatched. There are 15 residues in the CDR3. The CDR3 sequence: CASSSERGGQRELFF. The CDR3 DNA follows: TGTGCCAGCAGCTCCGAGCGGGGGGGCCAACGGGAGCTGTTTTTT.

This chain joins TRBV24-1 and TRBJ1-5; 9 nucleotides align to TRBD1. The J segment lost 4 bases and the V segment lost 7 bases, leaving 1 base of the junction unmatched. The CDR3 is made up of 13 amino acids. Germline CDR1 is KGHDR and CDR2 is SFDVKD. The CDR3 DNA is TGTGCCACCAGCGGGACAGGGAATCAGCCCCAGCATTTT. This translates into CATSGTGNQPQHF.

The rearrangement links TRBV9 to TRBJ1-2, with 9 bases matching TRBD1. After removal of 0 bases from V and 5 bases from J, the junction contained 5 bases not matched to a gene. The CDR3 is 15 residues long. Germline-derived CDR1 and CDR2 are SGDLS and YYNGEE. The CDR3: CASSVATGTGYGYTF. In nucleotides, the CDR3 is TGTGCCAGCAGCGTAGCTACGGGGACAGGGTATGGCTACACCTTC.

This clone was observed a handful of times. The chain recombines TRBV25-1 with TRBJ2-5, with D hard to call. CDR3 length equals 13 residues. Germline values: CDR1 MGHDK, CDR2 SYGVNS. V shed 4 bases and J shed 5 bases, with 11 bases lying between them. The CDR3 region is CASSGPGGETQYF. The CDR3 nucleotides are TGTGCCAGCAGTGGGCCGGGTGGGGAGACCCAGTACTTC.

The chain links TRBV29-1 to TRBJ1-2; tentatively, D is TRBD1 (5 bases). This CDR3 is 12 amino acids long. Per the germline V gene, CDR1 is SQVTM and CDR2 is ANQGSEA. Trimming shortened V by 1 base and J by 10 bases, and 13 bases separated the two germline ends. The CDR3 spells CSVEARAVAYTF. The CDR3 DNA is TGCAGCGTTGAAGCCAGGGCAGTTGCCTACACCTTC.

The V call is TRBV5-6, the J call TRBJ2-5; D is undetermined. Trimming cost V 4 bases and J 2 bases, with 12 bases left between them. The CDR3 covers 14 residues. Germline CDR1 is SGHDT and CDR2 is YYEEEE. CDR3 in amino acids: CASSRRGTQETQYF. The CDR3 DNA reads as TGTGCCAGCAGCCGGCGCGGTACTCAAGAGACCCAGTACTTC.